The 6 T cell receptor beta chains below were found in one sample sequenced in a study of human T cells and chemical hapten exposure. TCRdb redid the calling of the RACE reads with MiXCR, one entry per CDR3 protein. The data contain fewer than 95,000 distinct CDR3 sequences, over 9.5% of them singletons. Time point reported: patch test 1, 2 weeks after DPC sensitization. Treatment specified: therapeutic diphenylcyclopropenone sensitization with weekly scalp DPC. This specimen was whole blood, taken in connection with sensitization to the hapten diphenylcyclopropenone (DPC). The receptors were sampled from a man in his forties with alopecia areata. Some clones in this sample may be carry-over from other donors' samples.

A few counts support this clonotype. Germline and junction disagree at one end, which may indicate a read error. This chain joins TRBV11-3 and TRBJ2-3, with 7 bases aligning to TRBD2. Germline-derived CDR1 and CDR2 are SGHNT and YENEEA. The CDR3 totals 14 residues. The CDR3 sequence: CASSLGGSADTLYF. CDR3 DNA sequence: TGTGCCAGCAGCTTAGGCGGGAGCGCAGATACGCTGTATTTT. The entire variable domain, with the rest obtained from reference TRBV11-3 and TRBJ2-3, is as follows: EAGVVQSPRYKIIEKKQPVAFWCNPISGHNTLYWYLQNLGQGPELLIRYENEEAVDDSQLPKDRFSAERLKGVDSTLKIQPAELGDSAVYLCASSLGGSADTLYFGPGTRLTVL.

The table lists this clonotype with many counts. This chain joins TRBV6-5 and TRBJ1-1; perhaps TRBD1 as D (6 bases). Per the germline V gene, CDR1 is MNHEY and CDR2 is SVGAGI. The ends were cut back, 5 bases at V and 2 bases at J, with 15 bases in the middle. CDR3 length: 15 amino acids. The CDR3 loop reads CASSRGTRVNTEAFF. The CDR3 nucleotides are TGTGCCAGCAGTAGAGGGACAAGAGTAAACACTGAAGCTTTCTTT.

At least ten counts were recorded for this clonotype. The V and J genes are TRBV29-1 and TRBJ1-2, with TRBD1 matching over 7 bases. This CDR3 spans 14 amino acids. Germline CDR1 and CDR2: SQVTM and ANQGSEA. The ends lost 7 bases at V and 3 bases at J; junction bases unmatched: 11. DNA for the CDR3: TGCAGCGCCCTGGCCGGGACAGACTACTATGGCTACACCTTC. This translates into CSALAGTDYYGYTF.

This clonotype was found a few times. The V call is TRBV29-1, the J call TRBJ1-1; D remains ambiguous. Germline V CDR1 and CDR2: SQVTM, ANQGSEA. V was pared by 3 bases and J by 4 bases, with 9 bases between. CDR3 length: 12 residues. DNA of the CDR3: TGCAGCGTTGATATCCGGGGCACTGAAGCTTTCTTT. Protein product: CSVDIRGTEAFF.

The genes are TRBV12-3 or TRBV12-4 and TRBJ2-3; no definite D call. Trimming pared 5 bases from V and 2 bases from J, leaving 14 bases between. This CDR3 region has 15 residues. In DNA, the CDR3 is TGTGCCAGCAGTGCAAAAGGGAATCCCACAGATACGCAGTATTTT. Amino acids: CASSAKGNPTDTQYF.

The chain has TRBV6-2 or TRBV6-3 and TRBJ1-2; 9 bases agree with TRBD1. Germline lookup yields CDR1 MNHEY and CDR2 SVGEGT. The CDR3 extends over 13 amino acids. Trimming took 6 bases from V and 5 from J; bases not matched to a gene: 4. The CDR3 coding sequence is TGTGCCAGCAGAACAGGGGGCATTTATGGCTACACCTTC. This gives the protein CASRTGGIYGYTF.